This T cell receptor beta chain was profiled in a study of monozygotic twins with inflammatory bowel disease. Broader study findings: No detectable difference in repertoire similarity separated concordant from discordant twins, possibly as a result of limited power. Added variability in patient repertoires may stem from differing immunosuppressive treatments.

Looked up from germline, CDR1 is SGHTA and CDR2 is FQGNSA. The CDR3 spans 14 residues. Remarks on this clonotype: No antigen is known for it.

The UMIs carried a 6-nucleotide sample barcode, and they were added by template switching. TCRdb reprocessed the 5' RACE reads, keeping one entry per CDR3 protein, no DNA. In total, the table holds some 450,000 distinct CDR3 sequences. The chain combines TRBV7-2 with TRBJ2-1; TCRdb's D call, TRBD2, is unchecked because there is no DNA. This TCR came from a human donor with ulcerative colitis or Crohn's disease, or a healthy co-twin of an affected twin (not recorded which). Sample: blood. The CDR3 here is CASPTSGLYNEQFF.